Following are 30 T cell receptor beta chains from one sample sequenced in a study of blood T cells in healthy people across ages. For the second PCR, which ran for about 6 to 12 cycles, a sample-barcoded 5' primer and a J-beta primer mix were used. Each CDR3 protein is one row after TCRdb ran MiXCR on the 5' RACE reads. This sample carries some 900,000 distinct CDR3 sequences, 48% of them seen once, and the ten largest clones take 10% to 15%. Sequencing was done on a sample of blood. The receptor source for this set is a man aged 25-40 years in good health.

J is TRBJ2-3 and V is TRBV20-1; a weak D match, TRBD2 (5 bases). This CDR3 is 12 amino acids long. Germline loops: CDR1 DFQATT, CDR2 SNEGSKA (reference sequence). The CDR3 DNA is TGCATCCCGAGGGCGGACACAGATACGCAGTATTTT. Translated: CIPRADTDTQYF.

The rearrangement uses TRBV20-1 and TRBJ1-2, with D hard to call. The CDR3 has 11 residues. Germline values: CDR1 DFQATT, CDR2 SNEGSKA (reference sequence). Deletions cut 0 bases from V and 13 bases from J, with 12 bases between. DNA for the CDR3: TGCAGTGCTAGAGATTGGCCGGGAACCACCTTC. It specifies CSARDWPGTTF.

This chain joins TRBV10-3 and TRBJ2-3; D is unclear. Deletions cut 10 bases from V and 6 bases from J, with 20 bases between. Germline-derived CDR1 and CDR2 are ENHRY and SYGVKD. CDR3 length: 14 residues. CDR3 sequence reads: CATQAEIKGDTQYF. CDR3 sequence (DNA): TGTGCCACCCAGGCAGAGATTAAAGGGGATACGCAGTATTTT.

This clonotype was detected ten times or more. The V and J genes are TRBV4-1 and TRBJ1-5; D uncertain. V dropped 0 bases and J dropped 1 base, with 7 bases sitting between them. Germline V CDR1 and CDR2: MGHRA, YSYEKL. CDR3 length equals 15 residues. The chain's CDR3 is CASSQDWISNQPQHF. In nucleotides, the CDR3 is TGCGCCAGCAGCCAAGACTGGATAAGCAATCAGCCCCAGCATTTT.

This chain links TRBV6-5 with TRBJ1-2, with D possibly being TRBD1 (5 bases). V was shortened by 2 bases and J by 7 bases, with 11 bases between the two germline ends. The CDR3 loop spans 13 amino acids. Germline V gives CDR1 MNHEY, CDR2 SVGAGI. This CDR3 reads CASSYPGDRGYTF. The CDR3, as DNA: TGTGCCAGCAGTTACCCCGGGGACCGTGGCTACACCTTC.

The CDR3: CASSQVLASGGTDTQYF. The CDR3 nucleotides read TGCGCCAGCAGCCAAGTACTGGCTAGCGGGGGCACAGATACGCAGTATTTT. The gene calls are TRBV4-1 and TRBJ2-3; TRBD2 matches at 9 bases. Germline-derived CDR1 and CDR2 are MGHRA and YSYEKL. This CDR3 spans 17 amino acids. V trimming: 1 base; J trimming: 1 base; junction bases outside the gene matches: 6.

In its sample, this clonotype was seen a few times. V and J are TRBV20-1 and TRBJ2-4; D is uncertain. With 7 bases removed from V and 6 bases from J, the gap between germline ends came to 10 bases. There are 11 residues in the CDR3. The germline V gene encodes CDR1 DFQATT and CDR2 SNEGSKA (reference sequence). Here the CDR3 reads CSVGQPNIQYF. The CDR3 DNA reads as TGCAGTGTCGGGCAGCCAAACATTCAGTACTTC.

This clonotype has at least ten counts. This sequence joins TRBV7-2 and TRBJ2-3; TRBD1 matches 8 bases. This CDR3 is 16 amino acids long. CDR1 is SGHTA and CDR2 is FQGNSA in the germline V gene. The V segment lost 1 base and the J segment 1 base; nucleotides outside the gene matches: 4. The CDR3 reads CASSLVGQGGTDTQYF. CDR3 DNA: TGTGCCAGCAGCTTAGTTGGACAGGGTGGCACAGATACGCAGTATTTT.

This rearrangement joins TRBV7-9 to TRBJ1-2; D gene ambiguous. The V gene lost 1 base and the J gene lost 3 bases, with 12 bases spanning the gap. In germline, CDR1 is SEHNR, CDR2 FQNEAQ (reference sequence). The CDR3 consists of 15 residues. CDR3: CASSLEEKLYYGYTF. CDR3 coding DNA: TGTGCCAGCAGCTTAGAGGAGAAGTTGTACTATGGCTACACCTTC.

The chain links TRBV24-1 to TRBJ2-3, with TRBD2 matching over 11 bases. Unmatched junction bases numbered 8, after V lost 1 base and J lost 3 bases. Germline values: CDR1 KGHDR, CDR2 SFDVKD. This CDR3 region has 18 residues. The CDR3 nucleotides are TGTGCCACCAGTGATTTAACTAGCGGGGGCCCCGGGACAGATACGCAGTATTTT. Residues: CATSDLTSGGPGTDTQYF.

Notes on this clonotype: Relative to the germline gene, one junction end is altered; a read error may explain this. The chain joins TRBV12-3 or TRBV12-4 to TRBJ1-6, with 10 positions matching TRBD1. CDR3 length: 15 amino acids. This chain's CDR3 is CASSYTTGGASPLHF. CDR3 coding DNA: TGTGCTAGCAGCTACACGACAGGGGGCGCCTCACCCCTCCACTTT.

This clonotype was seen at least ten times. The chain couples TRBV27 to TRBJ2-6; D uncertain. The V and J ends lost 5 bases and 0 bases respectively, with 5 bases between them. The CDR3 is made up of 14 amino acids. Looked up from germline, CDR1 is MNHEY and CDR2 is SMNVEV (reference sequence). In DNA form, the CDR3 reads TGTGCCAGCAGTCCCCTCTCTGGGGCCAACGTCCTGACTTTC. This translates into CASSPLSGANVLTF.

This clonotype was found a few times. The chain employs TRBV12-3 or TRBV12-4 and TRBJ2-7; either TRBD1 or TRBD2 may fit D (5 bases each). This CDR3 has 11 residues. V lost 9 bases and J lost 10, with 16 bases in between. The CDR3 DNA sequence: TGTGCCAGTTCCGGGACCTCGGCCCAGTACTTC. Translating it yields CASSGTSAQYF.

This clonotype was seen many times. This chain joins TRBV28 and TRBJ1-5; D gene uncertain. The ends were cut back, 1 base at V and 4 bases at J, with 8 bases in the middle. The germline V gene has CDR1 MDHEN and CDR2 SYDVKM. There are 14 residues in the CDR3. CDR3 bases: TGTGCCAGCAGTTTATCGGGTGATAATCAGCCCCAGCATTTT. It is translated as CASSLSGDNQPQHF. Based on the CDR3 plus reference TRBV28 and TRBJ1-5, the full variable domain is DVKVTQSSRYLVKRTGEKVFLECVQDMDHENMFWYRQDPGLGLRLIYFSYDVKMKEKGDIPEGYSVSREKKERFSLILESASTNQTSMYLCASSLSGDNQPQHFGDGTRLSIL.

The V gene is TRBV21-1, the J gene TRBJ2-3; the D call TRBD2 from the table was never checked on the DNA. TRBV21-1 is shown as a pseudogene. The CDR3 is 21 residues long. CDR3 sequence: CASGSTSGTSRFGVSTDTQYF. The CDR3 region has the DNA TGTGCCAGCGGATCAACCTCCGGGACTAGCCGCTTCGGGGTGAGCACAGATACGCAGTATTTT.

The rearrangement links TRBV3-1 to TRBJ2-5; perhaps D is TRBD1 or TRBD2 (5 bases each). Germline-derived CDR1 and CDR2 are LGHDT and YNNKEL (reference sequence). The V gene lost 3 bases and the J gene lost 3 bases, with 14 bases spanning the gap. The length of the CDR3 is 15 residues. The DNA of the CDR3 is TGTGCCAGCAGCCAGGGACGCTGGGAGAAAGAGACCCAGTACTTC. This encodes CASSQGRWEKETQYF.

A few counts support this clonotype. The gene calls are TRBV20-1 and TRBJ2-3; 12 nucleotides match TRBD2. This CDR3 contains 15 residues. Trimming removed 0 bases from V and 6 bases from J; junction bases left unmatched: 4. Per germline, CDR1 DFQATT and CDR2 SNEGSKA (reference sequence). The CDR3 loop reads CSARDILAGGDTQYF. The DNA for the CDR3 is TGCAGTGCTAGAGATATACTAGCGGGGGGCGATACGCAGTATTTT.

The sample holds a few counts of this clonotype. The genes are TRBV29-1 and TRBJ2-1; TRBD2 agrees at 12 bases. Germline loops: CDR1 SQVTM, CDR2 ANQGSEA. The trim removed 5 bases at V and 12 bases at J, leaving 5 bases unmatched. CDR3 length equals 12 residues. The CDR3 bases are TGCAGCGTTCCCCTAGCGGGGGGGACGCAGTTCTTC. This codes for CSVPLAGGTQFF.

The genes are TRBV5-6 and TRBJ2-3; TRBD2 might be the D (6 bases). This CDR3 region has 15 residues. V was trimmed by 6 bases and J by 2 bases, leaving 16 bases between them. Germline V lookup: CDR1 SGHDT, CDR2 YYEEEE. The DNA of the CDR3 is TGTGCCAGCACCAATGGGGGGACGTACACAGATACGCAGTATTTT. It yields the protein CASTNGGTYTDTQYF.

This chain joins TRBV7-9 and TRBJ1-2; tentative D call: TRBD1 (6 bases). Germline V gene lookup returns CDR1 SEHNR and CDR2 FQNEAQ (reference sequence). The CDR3 sequence is 14 residues long. V shed 5 bases and J shed 4 bases, with 14 bases lying between them. CDR3 nucleotides: TGTGCCAGCAGCAAGGTACAGGGCGGCTATGGCTACACCTTC. It specifies CASSKVQGGYGYTF. Together with reference TRBV7-9 and TRBJ1-2, the CDR3 gives the full variable domain: DTGVSQNPRHKITKRGQNVTFRCDPISEHNRLYWYRQTLGQGPEFLTYFQNEAQLEKSRLLSDRFSAERPKGSFSTLEIQRTEQGDSAMYLCASSKVQGGYGYTFGSGTRLTVV.

This clonotype was detected only once. This chain connects TRBV20-1 to TRBJ2-1; weak D call: TRBD1 (5 bases). CDR3 length equals 14 residues. The germline CDR1 and CDR2 sequences are DFQATT and SNEGSKA (reference sequence). V shed 5 bases and J shed 2 bases, with 13 bases lying between them. In DNA form, the CDR3 reads TGCAGTGCTCCCGACAGTCTGGCCTACAATGAGCAGTTCTTC. Amino acids: CSAPDSLAYNEQFF.

The rearrangement joins TRBV4-2 to TRBJ1-4; 10 nucleotides align to TRBD1. The CDR3 is made up of 15 amino acids. V lost 2 bases to trimming and J lost 7 bases; unmatched junction nucleotides: 4. Germline CDR1 is LGHNA and CDR2 is YNFKEQ. The DNA of the CDR3 is TGTGCCAGCAGCCAATCATGGGACAGGGGTGAAAAACTGTTTTTT. It translates to CASSQSWDRGEKLFF.

This CDR3 is CASSQDSTPSYEQYF. The CDR3 DNA sequence: TGTGCCAGCAGCCAAGATTCCACCCCGTCCTACGAGCAGTACTTC. This sequence joins TRBV14 and TRBJ2-7; no clear D. The CDR3 has 15 residues. The V end was cut by 0 bases, the J end by 1 base, with 10 bases between. From germline, CDR1 is SGHDN and CDR2 FVKESK.

The rearrangement uses TRBV28 and TRBJ1-6, with D maybe TRBD1 (6 bases). Trimming cost V 6 bases and J 4 bases, with 10 bases left between them. This CDR3 has 14 amino acids. From germline, CDR1 is MDHEN and CDR2 SYDVKM. The CDR3 loop reads CASSKGGYNSPLHF. The CDR3 coding sequence is TGTGCCAGCAGCAAGGGGGGGTATAATTCACCCCTCCACTTT.

V usage is TRBV7-3 and J usage is TRBJ2-1, with D tentatively TRBD1 or TRBD2 (5 bases each). Germline assignment: CDR1 SGHTA and CDR2 FQGTGA. V lost 3 bases to trimming and J lost 4 bases, with 13 bases between them. This CDR3 has 15 amino acids. This chain's CDR3 is CASSFRDGGYNEQFF. CDR3 in DNA: TGTGCCAGCAGCTTCCGGGACGGAGGATACAATGAGCAGTTCTTC.

This clonotype was seen a handful of times. The J gene is TRBJ2-7, the V gene TRBV29-1; 7 positions agree with TRBD1. Germline values: CDR1 SQVTM, CDR2 ANQGSEA. This CDR3 comprises 13 residues. J was trimmed by 3 bases and V by 6 bases; bases with no gene match: 8. The CDR3 spells CSVAGTVIYEQYF. CDR3 nucleotide sequence: TGCAGCGTGGCCGGGACAGTTATCTACGAGCAGTACTTC.

The J gene is TRBJ2-5, the V gene TRBV6-5; D may be TRBD2 (5 bases). Matching the DNA end better, TRBJ2-7 makes the J call doubtful. Germline V gene lookup returns CDR1 MNHEY and CDR2 SVGAGI. CDR3 size: 16 residues. The CDR3 is CASSYSNPGIGYEQYF. The CDR3 DNA is TGTGCCAGCAGTTACTCCAATCCGGGGATAGGGTACGAGCAGTACTTC.

The gene calls are TRBV4-2 and TRBJ1-2; no definite D call. This CDR3 has 15 amino acids. V lost 1 base to trimming and J lost 0 bases, with 9 bases between them. Germline V CDR1 and CDR2: LGHNA, YNFKEQ. The CDR3 DNA reads as TGTGCCAGCAGCCAAGCTCCAGATTCTAACTATGGCTACACCTTC. Its protein is CASSQAPDSNYGYTF.

This chain's CDR3 is CASRSLGTGVNEQFF. The CDR3 DNA is TGTGCCAGCAGGTCCCTGGGGACAGGGGTCAATGAGCAGTTCTTC. This sequence joins TRBV6-5 and TRBJ2-1; 10 positions match TRBD1. Trimming took 6 bases from V and 6 from J; bases not matched to a gene: 8. This CDR3 spans 15 amino acids. Germline V CDR1 and CDR2: MNHEY, SVGAGI.

This chain joins TRBV11-1 and TRBJ1-6; weak D call: TRBD1 (6 bases). Trimming stripped 1 base from V and 8 bases from J, with 15 bases between. CDR1 is SGHAT and CDR2 is FQDESV in the germline V gene (reference sequence). The CDR3 is 16 amino acids. CDR3 sequence (DNA): TGTGCCAGCAGCTTAGAGGCAGGGGAAGGTTATTCACCCCTCCACTTT. This gives the protein CASSLEAGEGYSPLHF. The variable domain in full, completed from reference TRBV11-1 and TRBJ1-6, reads EAEVAQSPRYKITEKSQAVAFWCDPISGHATLYWYRQILGQGPELLVQFQDESVVDDSQLPKDRFSAERLKGVDSTLKIQPAELGDSAMYLCASSLEAGEGYSPLHFGNGTRLTVT.